A single sample gave rise to the 9 T cell receptor beta chains below, sequenced in a study of shared clonotypes between healthy human individuals. Produced via immunoSEQ multiplex PCR; TCRdb's table is partial and in-frame only. The sample records roughly 1.4 million clones, approximately 98.5% being singletons. The sequencing input was naive CD4+ T cells sorted from blood. Regarding subset: CD45RA+ positively selected. The receptors originated from a young man in good health.

J is TRBJ1-5 and V is TRBV5-6; possible D gene TRBD1, 6 bases. Germline V gives CDR1 SGHDT, CDR2 YYEEEE. The CDR3 has 15 amino acids. Deletions cut 4 bases from V and 2 bases from J, with 13 bases between. The DNA for the CDR3 is TGTGCCAGCAGCCCAGGCTACAGGGGCAATCAGCCCCAGCATTTT. Its translation: CASSPGYRGNQPQHF.

The chain employs TRBV30 and TRBJ2-3; 8 nucleotides align to TRBD1. Germline values: CDR1 GTSNPN, CDR2 SVGIG (reference sequence). CDR3 size: 15 residues. Losses at the gene ends were 1 base for V and 4 bases for J; bases not matched to a gene: 7. The CDR3 reads CAWSGQGAPSDTQYF. The CDR3 DNA reads TGTGCCTGGAGTGGTCAGGGGGCTCCCTCAGATACGCAGTATTTT.

The J gene is TRBJ2-1, the V gene TRBV11-3; D is uncertain. V lost 5 bases, J lost 8 bases, and 19 bases lay in between. This CDR3 has 15 amino acids. The germline gives CDR1 SGHNT, CDR2 YENEEA. The CDR3 sequence is CASSPSGLVLDEQFF. Written as DNA, the CDR3 is TGTGCCAGCAGCCCATCGGGCCTCGTCCTCGATGAGCAGTTCTTC.

V and J are TRBV6-5 and TRBJ2-7, with 7 bases lining up with TRBD1. The CDR3 has 13 amino acids. Germline V CDR1 and CDR2: MNHEY, SVGAGI. The junction had 5 bases not matched to a gene; V was cut back by 6 bases and J by 3 bases. The CDR3 DNA reads as TGTGCCAGCAGCCAGGGACAGAACTACGAGCAGTACTTC. This gives the protein CASSQGQNYEQYF.

The chain combines TRBV6-5 with TRBJ2-4, with D perhaps matching TRBD1 (6 bases). This CDR3 is 15 amino acids long. Germline-derived CDR1 and CDR2 are MNHEY and SVGAGI. V lost 7 bases and J 3 bases, leaving 16 bases between the germline ends. For the CDR3, the DNA is TGTGCCAGCAAAGAAGGGGGAGTGGGCAAAAACATTCAGTACTTC. It is translated as CASKEGGVGKNIQYF.

V usage is TRBV5-6 and J usage is TRBJ1-5, with TRBD1 matching 9 bases. V lost 1 base and J lost 4; bases outside the gene matches: 3. In germline, CDR1 is SGHDT, CDR2 YYEEEE. This CDR3 has 15 amino acids. The CDR3 bases are TGTGCCAGCAGCTTGTTGGGACAGGGAAATCAGCCCCAGCATTTT. Protein sequence: CASSLLGQGNQPQHF.

In nucleotides, the CDR3 is TGCGCCAGCAGCCAGGTGGACAGGGTAGTAGCCAATGAGCAGTTCTTC. It codes for CASSQVDRVVANEQFF. The rearrangement links TRBV4-3 to TRBJ2-1; TRBD1 agrees at 8 bases. Per germline, CDR1 LGHNA and CDR2 YSLEER. The CDR3 runs 16 residues. Trimming removed 3 bases from V and 6 bases from J; junction bases left unmatched: 10.

V and J are TRBV5-1 and TRBJ2-7, with 7 bases identical to TRBD1. V was clipped by 4 bases and J by 0 bases; unmatched bases: 7. Per the germline V gene, CDR1 is SGHRS and CDR2 is YFSETQ. This CDR3 comprises 15 residues. This CDR3 reads CASSEGQSSSYEQYF. The CDR3 DNA is TGCGCCAGCAGCGAGGGACAGAGTAGCTCCTACGAGCAGTACTTC. The whole variable domain, remainder taken from reference TRBV5-1 and TRBJ2-7, is KAGVTQTPRYLIKTRGQQVTLSCSPISGHRSVSWYQQTPGQGLQFLFEYFSETQRNKGNFPGRFSGRQFSNSRSEMNVSTLELGDSALYLCASSEGQSSSYEQYFGPGTRLTVT.

The gene calls are TRBV10-1 and TRBJ1-1; D possibly corresponds to TRBD1 (5 bases). Germline values: CDR1 WNHNN, CDR2 SYGVQD (reference sequence). This CDR3 contains 17 residues. Trimming stripped 8 bases from V and 4 bases from J, with 26 bases between. The CDR3 DNA follows: TGCGCCAGCCATGTGCAGACTCTGTCGGGGGATGGCACTGAAGCTTTCTTT. As protein: CASHVQTLSGDGTEAFF.